Listed below are T cell receptor beta chains from one sample, sequenced in a study of blood T cell repertoires in COVID-19. Libraries were prepared by immunoSEQ multiplex PCR; TCRdb keeps only in-frame clonotypes and omits some of them. The data contain approximately 240,000 clones, 86% of them seen just once; the ten biggest clones take up 3% to 3.5%. Input material: PBMCs or T cells enriched from blood (not recorded which). These TCRs come from a woman in her fifties or sixties in a cohort exposed to, infected with or recovered from COVID-19 (not recorded which). Both conserved end residues are part of each CDR3. D genes are given only for firm matches. A clone size is listed for some rows: how often the clone was seen (once, few, many), or a class if it is expanded.

NA	14	NA	TRBJ1-6	TRBV2	TGTGCCAGCAGTTCCGGGACAAGTAATTCACCCCTCCACTTT	CASSSGTSNSPLHF
NA	16	NA	TRBJ1-5	TRBV27	TGTGCCAGCAGTAACGGACAGATCGATAGCAATCAGCCCCAGCATTTT	CASSNGQIDSNQPQHF
NA	13	NA	TRBJ1-6	TRBV28	TGTGCCAGCAGTTTCGGGGGTACTTCACCCCTCCACTTT	CASSFGGTSPLHF
NA	15	TRBD2	TRBJ2-1	TRBV6-5	TGTGCCAGCAGTCCATCCCGGGGGGGGAATATGAAACAGTTCTTC	CASSPSRGGNMKQFF
few	13	TRBD1	TRBJ2-7	TRBV29-1	TGCAGCGGTGGACAGGGGGCCGGGTACGAGCAGTACTTC	CSGGQGAGYEQYF
NA	17	NA	TRBJ2-2	TRBV4-3	TGCGCCAGCAGCCAACCTATTAGCGGAGCGAACACCGGGGAGCTGTTTTTT	CASSQPISGANTGELFF
NA	11	NA	TRBJ1-2	TRBV28	TGTGCCAGCAGTCTCTCCTATGGCTACACCTTC	CASSLSYGYTF
few	14	TRBD2	TRBJ2-7	TRBV3-1/TRBV3-2	TGTGCCAGCAGCCCTAGCGGGGGGACCTACGAGCAGTACTTC	CASSPSGGTYEQYF
NA	14	NA	TRBJ1-5	TRBV7-8	TGTGCCAGCAGCTCGGGAGACATTTATCAGCCCCAGCATTTT	CASSSGDIYQPQHF
NA	15	NA	TRBJ1-5	TRBV2	TGTGCCAGCAGTGAAAACATTCATAGCAATCAGCCCCAGCATTTT	CASSENIHSNQPQHF
NA	12	NA	TRBJ1-2	TRBV5-4	TGTGCCAGCAGCTCACAGGGTTACGGCTACACCTTC	CASSSQGYGYTF
once	17	TRBD1	TRBJ2-3	TRBV5-4	TGTGCCAGCAGCCAATTTAGGGACAGGGGGACGTCAGATACGCAGTATTTT	CASSQFRDRGTSDTQYF
once	15	NA	TRBJ1-4	TRBV6-5	TGTGCCACCCGCGGGGCATCCACGAAGAATGAAAAACTGTTTTTT	CATRGASTKNEKLFF
NA	13	NA	TRBJ1-1	TRBV12-3/TRBV12-4	TGTGCCAGCAGTTGGACTGGTTTCGATGAAGCTTTCTTT	CASSWTGFDEAFF
NA	12	NA	TRBJ2-5	TRBV3-1/TRBV3-2	TGTGCCAGCAGCCATGCGGGGGAGACCCAGTACTTC	CASSHAGETQYF
NA	12	NA	TRBJ2-1	TRBV6-5	TGTGCCAGCAGTTACCTTCAGGGTCAGCAGTTCTTC	CASSYLQGQQFF
few	16	NA	TRBJ2-3	TRBV6-2/TRBV6-3	TGTGCCAGCAGCGTCTCGGGACTGGCTAACACAGATACGCAGTATTTT	CASSVSGLANTDTQYF
NA	12	NA	TRBJ1-1	TRBV28	TGTGCCAGCAGGAGGGTTGGCACTGAAGCTTTCTTT	CASRRVGTEAFF
once	14	NA	TRBJ2-2	TRBV25-1	TGTGCCAGCAGTGGGGTATTCGGGGGCGGGGAGCTGTTTTTT	CASSGVFGGGELFF
NA	13	TRBD2	TRBJ2-3	TRBV7-3	TGTGCCGGGAGGAAACGGGGGGCAGATACGCAGTATTTT	CAGRKRGADTQYF
NA	13	NA	TRBJ1-6	TRBV14	TGTGCCAGCCAACTGAACAGGCATTCACCCCTCCACTTT	CASQLNRHSPLHF
NA	14	TRBD1	TRBJ2-7	TRBV27	TGTGCCAGCAGTGCTCGACAGGGGAGCTACGAGCAGTACTTC	CASSARQGSYEQYF
NA	22	NA	TRBJ1-6	TRBV29-1	TGCAGCGTTGAAGATAAGGAGGGGATGGTGGGGCCACGGGGCTCCTATAATTCACCCCTCCACTTT	CSVEDKEGMVGPRGSYNSPLHF
NA	14	TRBD1	TRBJ2-3	TRBV4-2	TGTGCCAGCAGCCAAGACAGGGGGCGTAAAACGCAGTATTTT	CASSQDRGRKTQYF
NA	11	NA	TRBJ1-4	TRBV28	TGTACCGTGCGGGGGAATGAAAAACTGTTTTTT	CTVRGNEKLFF
NA	16	NA	TRBJ2-1	TRBV5-4	TGTGCCAGCAGCGGGGGCGGGTTGAGCTCCTACAATGAGCAGTTCTTC	CASSGGGLSSYNEQFF
once	15	NA	TRBJ2-7	TRBV18	TGTGCCAGCTCACCTGGTGCCGCGGTTACCTACGAGCAGTACTTC	CASSPGAAVTYEQYF
NA	17	TRBD1	TRBJ1-1	TRBV7-2	TGTGCCAGCAGCACTCCAACAGGGGGCGCTTGGAACACTGAAGCTTTCTTT	CASSTPTGGAWNTEAFF
NA	15	TRBD2	TRBJ2-3	TRBV7-7	TGTGCTAGCAGCCCAGTCTCGGGGGGGCCAGATACGCAGTATTTT	CASSPVSGGPDTQYF
NA	13	NA	TRBJ1-2	TRBV4-3	TGCGCCAGCAGCCAAGCCCCCGGGTATGGCTACACCTTC	CASSQAPGYGYTF
NA	15	NA	TRBJ2-7	TRBV27	TGTGCCAGCAAACCCCAACAGAGGGTGCCCCTCGAGCAGTACTTC	CASKPQQRVPLEQYF
NA	16	NA	TRBJ2-7	TRBV19	TGTGCCAGTAGTATTCGTCGGGGGGCCCGAACCTACGAGCAGTACTTC	CASSIRRGARTYEQYF
NA	15	TRBD1	TRBJ1-1	TRBV11-2	TGTGCCAGCAGCATAAACGGACAGGGGGACACTGAAGCTTTCTTT	CASSINGQGDTEAFF
NA	14	TRBD1	TRBJ2-7	TRBV7-2	TGTGCCAGCAGCCGTCTACAGGGGGCGGGGGAGCAGTACTTC	CASSRLQGAGEQYF
once	15	NA	TRBJ1-2	TRBV6-4	TGTGCCAGCAGGGACTTCCCCTCGGAGGGCTATGGCTACACCTTC	CASRDFPSEGYGYTF
NA	15	TRBD2	TRBJ2-1	TRBV19	TGTGCCAGTGCGTGGACTAGCGGGGGACTCAATGAGCAGTTCTTC	CASAWTSGGLNEQFF
NA	15	TRBD1	TRBJ1-3	TRBV6-5	TGTGCCAGCAGTCAAAAAGCAGGGGGAGGAAACACCATATATTTT	CASSQKAGGGNTIYF
NA	13	TRBD1	TRBJ2-1	TRBV7-2	TGTGCCAGCAGCTTCCGACAGGGGCATGAGCAGTTCTTC	CASSFRQGHEQFF
once	16	TRBD1	TRBJ2-7	TRBV28	TGTGCCAGCAGTACTTTTCCGGGACAGGGGCTTTCCGAGCAGTACTTC	CASSTFPGQGLSEQYF
NA	16	TRBD1	TRBJ1-2	TRBV6-1	TGTGCCAGCGGTGCAGAGCCGGGACAGGGGAACTATGGCTACACCTTC	CASGAEPGQGNYGYTF
NA	15	TRBD1	TRBJ2-5	TRBV3-1/TRBV3-2	TGTGCCAGCACCCTGGACAGGGGGCGGGAAGAGACCCAGTACTTC	CASTLDRGREETQYF
NA	14	TRBD1	TRBJ2-3	TRBV30	TGTGCCTGGAGTCCCGGGACAGCAGCAGATACGCAGTATTTT	CAWSPGTAADTQYF
NA	15	TRBD1	TRBJ2-5	TRBV7-6	TGTGCCAGCAGCTTAGGGACAGGGGGCAGGGAGACCCAGTACTTC	CASSLGTGGRETQYF
NA	12	NA	TRBJ1-1	TRBV2	TGTGCCAGCAGGGGAGGGGGGACTGAAGCTTTCTTT	CASRGGGTEAFF
NA	14	NA	TRBJ2-5	TRBV4-3	TGCGCCAGCAGCCAAGAACAGGGCTGGGAGACCCAGTACTTC	CASSQEQGWETQYF
NA	16	TRBD1	TRBJ1-1	TRBV6-2/TRBV6-3	TGTGCCAGCAGTTCGGACAGGTACTCTATGAACACTGAAGCTTTCTTT	CASSSDRYSMNTEAFF
NA	15	TRBD2	TRBJ2-7	TRBV7-9	TGTGCCAGCAGCTCGGGAGGTAGTGTCTCCTACGAGCAGTACTTC	CASSSGGSVSYEQYF
NA	14	TRBD1	TRBJ2-7	TRBV5-4	TGTGCCAGCAGCCAGGGGGACCTGTCCTACGAGCAGTACTTC	CASSQGDLSYEQYF
NA	18	NA	TRBJ1-2	TRBV4-1	TGCGCCAGCAGCCAAGATGGGTACGGGGGGACGGTTGTTCATGGCTACACCTTC	CASSQDGYGGTVVHGYTF
NA	13	TRBD1	TRBJ1-1	TRBV6-5	TGTGCCAGCAGATTGGGACAGTTCAATGAAGCTTTCTTT	CASRLGQFNEAFF
NA	15	TRBD2	TRBJ2-3	TRBV2	TGTGCCAGCAGGCCGGGACTAGCGGGGCCAGATACGCAGTATTTT	CASRPGLAGPDTQYF